This TCR beta chain was identified during a study of T cell changes during pregnancy in multiple sclerosis. The CDR3 is 13 residues long. CDR1 MNHNS and CDR2 SASEGT come from the germline V gene. V lost 7 bases, J lost 4 bases, and 6 bases stayed unmatched. Sequencing was performed with immunoSEQ multiplex PCR; in TCRdb, only in-frame clones are kept and a portion is missing. Here the sample spans 50,000 to 60,000 clones, about nine tenths being singletons. The TCR sequence derives from a female donor with multiple sclerosis, enrolled in a pregnancy study. This chain connects TRBV6-1 to TRBJ1-2; 7 bases fit TRBD1. Sequenced material: CD4+ T cells from peripheral blood mononuclear cells, taken in the third trimester of pregnancy. The DNA of the CDR3 is TGTGCCAGCAACACAGGGGAAGGCTATGGCTACACCTTC. It translates to CASNTGEGYGYTF.